Listed here are 23 T cell receptor beta chains from one sample, sequenced in a study of CD8 T cells in Susac syndrome. cDNA came from around 0.54 to 1 ug RNA primed by random hexamers. TCRdb analysed the immunoSEQ multiplex PCR reads with MiXCR anew, one entry per CDR3 protein. The repertoire consists of some 200,000 distinct CDR3 sequences, with approximately 94% occurring once and the leading ten covering about 0.1%. The sequenced material came from CD4+ T cells from PBMCs. The source of these receptors is a human donor in good health.

The V and J genes are TRBV4-3 and TRBJ1-1; 7 bases line up with TRBD1. The length of the CDR3 is 13 residues. Trimming at V came to 1 base and at J to 5 bases, leaving 1 base not matched to a gene. The germline CDR1 and CDR2 sequences are LGHNA and YSLEER. The CDR3 here is CASSQGRGTEAFF. The CDR3 bases are TGCGCCAGCAGCCAAGGCAGGGGGACTGAAGCTTTCTTT.

J is TRBJ2-7 and V is TRBV27, with 9 bases fitting TRBD1. The CDR3 consists of 14 residues. V trimming: 5 bases; J trimming: 2 bases; junction bases outside the gene matches: 4. From germline, CDR1 is MNHEY and CDR2 SMNVEV (reference sequence). The DNA for the CDR3 is TGTGCCAGCAGTGCTTGGGACAGGGCCTACGAGCAGTACTTC. Its protein product is CASSAWDRAYEQYF.

V gene TRBV7-9 combines with J gene TRBJ2-1; D is possibly TRBD2 (6 bases). With 5 bases removed from V and 6 bases from J, the gap between germline ends came to 14 bases. The CDR3 runs 14 residues. From germline, CDR1 is SEHNR and CDR2 FQNEAQ (reference sequence). The CDR3 coding sequence is TGTGCCAGCAGCCCTAGCGTAGGGCCCAATGAGCAGTTCTTC. As protein: CASSPSVGPNEQFF.

The chain's CDR3 is CASSDWGSSYNEQFF. DNA of the CDR3: TGTGCCAGCAGTGACTGGGGGAGCTCCTACAATGAGCAGTTCTTC. This sequence joins TRBV2 and TRBJ2-1; D may be TRBD1 or TRBD2 (5 bases each). V shed 3 bases and J shed 0 bases, with 9 bases lying between them. The CDR3 has 15 residues. The germline V gene encodes CDR1 SNHLY and CDR2 FYNNEI.

Only one count was recorded for this clonotype. The J gene is TRBJ2-1, the V gene TRBV7-3; 10 bases match TRBD2. CDR1 and CDR2 (germline): SGHTA, FQGTGA. The CDR3 has 16 residues. Unmatched junction bases numbered 7, after V lost 5 bases and J lost 3 bases. The DNA of the CDR3 is TGTGCCAGCAGCCCATGGACTAGCGGCAACTACAATGAGCAGTTCTTC. It translates to CASSPWTSGNYNEQFF.

J is TRBJ2-7 and V is TRBV14, with unresolved D. The CDR3 totals 12 residues. Deletions cut 2 bases from V and 5 bases from J, with 7 bases between. Germline CDR1 is SGHDN and CDR2 is FVKESK. CDR3 DNA: TGTGCCAGCAGCCAATTCCGGGACGAGCAGTACTTC. It is translated as CASSQFRDEQYF.

This clonotype occurred once. The chain combines TRBV20-1 with TRBJ2-7; 10 positions agree with TRBD2. From germline, CDR1 is DFQATT and CDR2 SNEGSKA (reference sequence). V lost 3 bases and J lost 7; bases outside the gene matches: 12. The CDR3 totals 15 residues. The CDR3 DNA sequence: TGCAGTGCTAGGGGGCCTAGCGGGAGTTTGGAAGAGCAGTACTTC. Protein sequence: CSARGPSGSLEEQYF.

V gene TRBV7-8 combines with J gene TRBJ2-6; D gene unclear. The V gene's germline CDR1 is SGHVS and CDR2 FQNEAQ. V lost 4 bases and J 0 bases, leaving 10 bases between the germline ends. The CDR3 is 16 amino acids. The DNA of the CDR3 is TGTGCCAGCAGCTCGGCGCGGAGCTCTGGGGCCAACGTCCTGACTTTC. It specifies CASSSARSSGANVLTF.

The chain carries TRBV3-1 and TRBJ2-7; a weak D match, TRBD1 (6 bases). Trimming cost V 4 bases and J 1 base, with 14 bases left between them. The CDR3 is 15 amino acids. Germline CDR1 reads LGHDT; CDR2 reads YNNKEL (reference sequence). The CDR3 nucleotides read TGTGCCAGCAGCCTAGGCACAGGGATTTCCTACGAGCAGTACTTC. Translation: CASSLGTGISYEQYF.

V is TRBV6-1 and J is TRBJ1-2; no clear D gene. The ends were cut back, 5 bases at V and 0 bases at J, with 16 bases in the middle. This CDR3 has 16 residues. Germline-derived CDR1 and CDR2 are MNHNS and SASEGT. CDR3 loop: CASSPSLIRSNYGYTF. The CDR3 DNA is TGTGCCAGCAGTCCTTCCCTCATACGCTCTAACTATGGCTACACCTTC.

The chain links TRBV3-1 to TRBJ2-4; 10 bases map to TRBD2. The CDR3 totals 13 residues. J gave up 13 bases and V 4 bases, and 7 bases lay outside the gene matches. Germline lookup yields CDR1 LGHDT and CDR2 YNNKEL (reference sequence). CDR3 bases: TGTGCCAGCAGCCTTCCACTAGCGGGACACCAGTACTTC. It is translated as CASSLPLAGHQYF. Based on the CDR3 plus reference TRBV3-1 and TRBJ2-4, the full variable domain is DTAVSQTPKYLVTQMGNDKSIKCEQNLGHDTMYWYKQDSKKFLKIMFSYNNKELIINETVPNRFSPKSPDKAHLNLHINSLELGDSAVYFCASSLPLAGHQYFGAGTRLSVL.

This sequence joins TRBV14 and TRBJ1-3, with D unclear. The CDR3 is 15 amino acids. Germline V gives CDR1 SGHDN, CDR2 FVKESK. V shed 1 base and J shed 5 bases, with 12 bases lying between them. The CDR3 coding sequence is TGTGCCAGCAGCCAAGGTACAGTAAATAGAAACACCATATATTTT. Amino acid sequence: CASSQGTVNRNTIYF.

This rearrangement joins TRBV27 to TRBJ1-5; TRBD1 aligns across 7 bases. The CDR3 spans 16 residues. Germline lookup yields CDR1 MNHEY and CDR2 SMNVEV (reference sequence). The V gene end was trimmed by 6 bases and the J gene end by 4 bases; junction bases not matched to a gene: 12. CDR3 coding DNA: TGTGCCAGCAGGAACAGGGGTTCCTCCCCGAATCAGCCCCAGCATTTT. This sequence encodes CASRNRGSSPNQPQHF.

This clonotype was seen only once. This chain connects TRBV20-1 to TRBJ2-4; the match to TRBD2 covers 7 bases. The CDR3 spans 15 residues. V was clipped by 3 bases and J by 0 bases; unmatched bases: 5. In germline, CDR1 is DFQATT, CDR2 SNEGSKA (reference sequence). CDR3 sequence reads: CSASGEGVAKNIQYF. The CDR3 DNA reads TGCAGTGCTAGCGGGGAGGGAGTAGCCAAAAACATTCAGTACTTC.

The V and J genes are TRBV3-1 and TRBJ2-7; D is unresolved. The germline V and J ends were trimmed by 4 bases and 3 bases, with 13 bases remaining between them. The CDR3 runs to 14 residues. Germline V lookup: CDR1 LGHDT, CDR2 YNNKEL (reference sequence). Here the CDR3 reads CASSRGGVSYEQYF. Written as DNA, the CDR3 is TGTGCCAGCAGCCGCGGTGGGGTGAGCTACGAGCAGTACTTC.

The chain carries TRBV24-1 and TRBJ1-5; D possibly corresponds to TRBD1 (5 bases). Trimming took off 4 bases at V and 1 base at J, with 7 bases between the two ends. Germline V gene data show CDR1 as KGHDR and CDR2 as SFDVKD. The CDR3 covers 14 residues. CDR3 DNA sequence: TGTGCCACCAGTGACCACAGGAGCAATCAGCCCCAGCATTTT. It is translated as CATSDHRSNQPQHF.

This clonotype was seen once. This chain uses TRBV12-3 or TRBV12-4 with TRBJ1-2, with a tentative D call TRBD1 (6 bases). V was pared by 3 bases and J by 12 bases, with 17 bases between. The length of the CDR3 is 13 residues. The CDR3 loop is CASSFTNRDEDTF. The DNA for the CDR3 is TGTGCCAGCAGTTTCACTAACAGGGATGAGGACACCTTC.

The chain employs TRBV6-1 and TRBJ1-5, with unresolved D. Germline V gives CDR1 MNHNS, CDR2 SASEGT. V lost 7 bases and J lost 7, with 8 bases in between. This CDR3 has 11 amino acids. The chain's CDR3 is CASTRGQPQHF. CDR3 nucleotide sequence: TGTGCCAGCACCCGTGGACAGCCCCAGCATTTT.

V gene TRBV30 combines with J gene TRBJ2-1; no clear D gene. V lost 0 bases and J lost 9, with 12 bases in between. Germline assignment: CDR1 GTSNPN and CDR2 SVGIG (reference sequence). CDR3 length: 13 residues. In DNA form, the CDR3 reads TGTGCCTGGAGTGTTCCCCGCTTTAGTGAGCAGTTCTTC. Protein product: CAWSVPRFSEQFF.

This clonotype has a single count. The CDR3: CASRTISSGRPWEQYF. The DNA for the CDR3 is TGTGCCAGCAGGACGATCTCTAGCGGGAGACCTTGGGAGCAGTACTTC. The V and J genes are TRBV6-1 and TRBJ2-7, with 10 bases fitting TRBD2. V was clipped by 6 bases and J by 7 bases; unmatched bases: 15. CDR1 and CDR2 from the germline V gene are MNHNS and SASEGT. This CDR3 is 16 amino acids long.

The gene calls are TRBV15 and TRBJ2-1; perhaps TRBD2 as D (5 bases). CDR1 LNHNV and CDR2 YYDKDF come from the germline V gene (reference sequence). Trimming left V 5 bases short and J 2 bases short, with 13 bases between. CDR3 size: 15 residues. CDR3 residues: CATSAQRVPYNEQFF. CDR3 DNA: TGTGCCACCAGCGCACAGAGGGTCCCCTACAATGAGCAGTTCTTC.

This clonotype has more than one count but fewer than ten. This chain uses TRBV27 with TRBJ2-1; D unresolved. V lost 5 bases to trimming and J lost 6 bases, with 8 bases between them. Germline V gene sequence: CDR1 MNHEY, CDR2 SMNVEV (reference sequence). The CDR3 has 12 amino acids. This chain's CDR3 is CASSPSLNEQFF. The DNA for the CDR3 is TGTGCCAGCAGTCCGAGCCTCAATGAGCAGTTCTTC.

J is TRBJ2-7 and V is TRBV9, with D possibly called TRBD1 or TRBD2 (5 bases each). This CDR3 comprises 18 residues. CDR1 and CDR2 (germline): SGDLS, YYNGEE. V was shortened by 2 bases and J by 0 bases, with 21 bases between the two germline ends. CDR3 residues: CASSVDIGGSGHSYEQYF. DNA for the CDR3: TGTGCCAGCAGCGTCGACATCGGCGGGTCAGGGCACTCCTACGAGCAGTACTTC.